The 27 T cell receptor beta chains listed next were all sequenced from one sample in a study of cytomegalovirus exposure and HLA in healthy donors. The PCR used 60 Vbeta and 13 Jbeta primers. Generated by immunoSEQ multiplex PCR, the TCRdb table keeps only in-frame clones and is missing some. The profile shows 120,000 to 150,000 clones, 88% of them singletons. The material sequenced was PBMCs. The receptors stem from a woman aged 40 to 50 in good health and CMV-seronegative.

This chain connects TRBV28 to TRBJ2-5, with a weak D call TRBD2 (5 bases). CDR1 and CDR2 (germline): MDHEN, SYDVKM. With 2 bases removed from V and 5 bases from J, the gap between germline ends came to 15 bases. The CDR3 has 15 residues. The CDR3: CASSLGLARVETQYF. The DNA of the CDR3 is TGTGCCAGCAGTTTAGGGCTAGCTCGGGTGGAGACCCAGTACTTC.

This clone was found once. The rearrangement joins TRBV7-2 to TRBJ2-5, with D maybe TRBD2 (5 bases). Germline V CDR1 and CDR2: SGHTA, FQGNSA. The CDR3 runs to 15 residues. The V gene lost 0 bases and the J gene lost 7 bases, with 15 bases spanning the gap. CDR3 sequence: CASSLALWNEGTQYF. In DNA, the CDR3 is TGTGCCAGCAGCTTAGCGCTTTGGAACGAGGGGACCCAGTACTTC. Filled out from reference TRBV7-2 and TRBJ2-5, the complete variable domain reads GAGVSQSPSNKVTEKGKDVELRCDPISGHTALYWYRQSLGQGLEFLIYFQGNSAPDKSGLPSDRFSAERTGGSVSTLTIQRTQQEDSAVYLCASSLALWNEGTQYFGPGTRLLVL.

This clone was seen a single time. This chain connects TRBV5-1 to TRBJ1-2; a weak D match, TRBD1 (6 bases). This CDR3 spans 14 amino acids. From germline, CDR1 is SGHRS and CDR2 YFSETQ. The germline V and J ends were trimmed by 2 bases and 4 bases, with 12 bases remaining between them. The CDR3 here is CASSFWGPTYGYTF. The CDR3 DNA reads as TGCGCCAGCAGCTTCTGGGGGCCAACCTATGGCTACACCTTC.

The chain combines TRBV7-8 with TRBJ2-7; TRBD2 matches 9 bases. V was clipped by 5 bases and J by 1 base; unmatched bases: 9. Germline V gene data show CDR1 as SGHVS and CDR2 as FQNEAQ. The length of the CDR3 is 16 residues. The CDR3 loop is CASSLLGGRGSYEQYF. DNA for the CDR3: TGTGCCAGCAGCCTTCTGGGCGGGAGGGGATCCTACGAGCAGTACTTC.

V is TRBV4-3 and J is TRBJ2-3; D remains unclear. CDR1 and CDR2 (germline): LGHNA, YSLEER. The CDR3 sequence is 14 residues long. Trimming stripped 0 bases from V and 2 bases from J, with 6 bases between. The CDR3, as DNA: TGCGCCAGCAGCCAAGATACTGTCACAGATACGCAGTATTTT. This gives the protein CASSQDTVTDTQYF.

The chain combines TRBV7-9 with TRBJ2-5; 7 bases match TRBD2. The CDR3 loop spans 17 amino acids. The J segment lost 0 bases and the V segment lost 0 bases, leaving 7 bases of the junction unmatched. Germline CDR1 SEHNR, CDR2 FQNEAQ (reference sequence). CDR3 in amino acids: CASSLAMGGEYQETQYF. The DNA for the CDR3 is TGTGCCAGCAGCTTAGCGATGGGGGGGGAGTACCAAGAGACCCAGTACTTC.

The chain joins TRBV13 to TRBJ2-5, with D perhaps matching TRBD1 (5 bases). Trimming left V 4 bases short and J 3 bases short, with 12 bases between. Germline values: CDR1 PRHDT, CDR2 FYEKMQ (reference sequence). The CDR3 runs 14 residues. CDR3 residues: CASSSVGREETQYF. In DNA form, the CDR3 reads TGTGCCAGCAGCTCGGTGGGCAGGGAAGAGACCCAGTACTTC. The variable domain in full, with the rest retrieved from reference TRBV13 and TRBJ2-5, is AAGVIQSPRHLIKEKRETATLKCYPIPRHDTVYWYQQGPGQDPQFLISFYEKMQSDKGSIPDRFSAQQFSDYHSELNMSSLELGDSALYFCASSSVGREETQYFGPGTRLLVL.

A remark on this clone: A junction boundary mismatches the germline segment, possibly from a read error. The chain combines TRBV7-9 with TRBJ2-5, with TRBD1 matching 8 bases. In germline, CDR1 is SEHNR, CDR2 FQNEAQ (reference sequence). The CDR3 has 13 amino acids. In DNA, the CDR3 is TGTTCCAGCAGCTTTGGACAGGGAGAGACCCAGTACTTC. It is translated as CSSSFGQGETQYF.

This clone was observed a handful of times. The DNA for the CDR3 is TGTGCCAGCAGCGTTTTGACAGGGACGTATGGCTACACCTTC. As protein: CASSVLTGTYGYTF. The chain carries TRBV9 and TRBJ1-2; 7 bases match TRBD1. The CDR3 is 14 residues long. Germline trimming cut 2 bases from V and 5 bases from J; bases unmatched to any gene: 6. CDR1 is SGDLS and CDR2 is YYNGEE in the germline V gene.

This sequence joins TRBV5-1 and TRBJ2-7; weak D call: TRBD2 (5 bases). There are 14 residues in the CDR3. From germline, CDR1 is SGHRS and CDR2 YFSETQ. Between the trimmed V and J ends, which lost 2 bases and 6 bases, there was a span of 15 bases. CDR3 in amino acids: CASSFSGLPGEQYF. In DNA form, the CDR3 reads TGCGCCAGCAGCTTTTCCGGACTGCCAGGCGAGCAGTACTTC.

The chain links TRBV10-3 to TRBJ2-1; D remains unclear. Germline CDR1 ENHRY, CDR2 SYGVKD. V was shortened by 3 bases and J by 8 bases, with 8 bases between the two germline ends. The CDR3 spans 12 residues. CDR3 sequence: CAISDFADEQFF. The CDR3, as DNA: TGTGCCATCAGTGACTTCGCGGATGAGCAGTTCTTC.

The chain joins TRBV7-9 to TRBJ2-1, with 16 bases fitting TRBD2. Germline loops: CDR1 SEHNR, CDR2 FQNEAQ (reference sequence). V was clipped by 5 bases and J by 3 bases; unmatched bases: 10. The CDR3 spans 19 residues. CDR3 residues: CASSPPGLAGGPSYNEQFF. The CDR3, as DNA: TGTGCCAGCAGCCCACCGGGACTAGCGGGAGGGCCTAGCTACAATGAGCAGTTCTTC.

The CDR3 coding sequence is TGTGCCAGTAGTGAGGAGCGGTTGGCTGAGCAGTACTTC. This translates into CASSEERLAEQYF. This rearrangement joins TRBV19 to TRBJ2-7, with a weak D call TRBD2 (5 bases). This CDR3 is built from 13 residues. V lost 5 bases, J lost 7 bases, and 15 bases lay in between. Germline V gives CDR1 LNHDA, CDR2 SQIVND (reference sequence).

This rearrangement joins TRBV6-1 to TRBJ2-1; TRBD2 matches at 9 bases. The CDR3 contains 18 residues. J was trimmed by 6 bases and V by 3 bases; bases with no gene match: 15. CDR1 MNHNS and CDR2 SASEGT come from the germline V gene. The CDR3 DNA sequence: TGTGCCAGCAGTGATGCCTCGCGTTCTGGCGGGAGGGCCAATGAGCAGTTCTTC. Protein sequence: CASSDASRSGGRANEQFF.

The V and J genes are TRBV10-3 and TRBJ2-7; D perhaps matches TRBD2 (6 bases). CDR1 and CDR2 from the germline V gene are ENHRY and SYGVKD. The CDR3 length is 13 residues. Trimming stripped 6 bases from V and 2 bases from J, with 11 bases between. CDR3 DNA sequence: TGTGCCATCAGCCGGCCGGGGGCCTACGAGCAGTACTTC. Protein: CAISRPGAYEQYF.

This sequence joins TRBV7-8 and TRBJ2-1, with TRBD2 identical over 7 bases. V was pared by 5 bases and J by 2 bases, with 6 bases of the junction left unmatched. The length of the CDR3 is 15 residues. Per germline, CDR1 SGHVS and CDR2 FQNEAQ. In nucleotides, the CDR3 is TGTGCCAGCAGCCCCTTGGGGAGGGCCTACAATGAGCAGTTCTTC. Protein: CASSPLGRAYNEQFF.

The chain joins TRBV5-1 to TRBJ2-1, with 10 nucleotides matching TRBD2. The J segment lost 7 bases and the V segment lost 2 bases, leaving 6 bases of the junction unmatched. The CDR3 is 15 amino acids. Per germline, CDR1 SGHRS and CDR2 YFSETQ. CDR3 amino acids: CASSFVGTSANEQFF. Here the CDR3 DNA reads TGCGCCAGCAGCTTTGTCGGGACTAGCGCTAATGAGCAGTTCTTC. Complete variable domain (other parts from reference TRBV5-1 and TRBJ2-1): KAGVTQTPRYLIKTRGQQVTLSCSPISGHRSVSWYQQTPGQGLQFLFEYFSETQRNKGNFPGRFSGRQFSNSRSEMNVSTLELGDSALYLCASSFVGTSANEQFFGPGTRLTVL.

This chain uses TRBV7-9 with TRBJ2-3, with D possibly being TRBD1 (7 bases). Germline V gives CDR1 SEHNR, CDR2 FQNEAQ (reference sequence). Trimming left V 5 bases short and J 5 bases short, with 14 bases between. The CDR3 extends over 14 amino acids. The CDR3 bases are TGTGCCAGCAGCGGCGCGGGACAGAGAGATACGCAGTATTTT. This translates into CASSGAGQRDTQYF. The variable domain in full, completed from reference TRBV7-9 and TRBJ2-3, reads DTGVSQNPRHKITKRGQNVTFRCDPISEHNRLYWYRQTLGQGPEFLTYFQNEAQLEKSRLLSDRFSAERPKGSFSTLEIQRTEQGDSAMYLCASSGAGQRDTQYFGPGTRLTVL.

The rearrangement uses TRBV10-3 and TRBJ2-6; TRBD1 aligns across 9 bases. Germline lookup yields CDR1 ENHRY and CDR2 SYGVKD. Trimming at V came to 2 bases and at J to 4 bases, leaving 6 bases not matched to a gene. The CDR3 covers 17 residues. The CDR3 spells CAISEGGTGTGANVLTF. CDR3 nucleotides: TGTGCCATCAGTGAGGGAGGGACAGGGACGGGGGCCAACGTCCTGACTTTC.

This sequence joins TRBV4-1 and TRBJ2-1; the match to TRBD2 covers 9 bases. Germline assignment: CDR1 MGHRA and CDR2 YSYEKL. The CDR3 covers 15 residues. Germline trimming cut 1 base from V and 7 bases from J; bases unmatched to any gene: 5. CDR3 sequence reads: CASSQVSGSHNEQFF. The CDR3 DNA reads TGCGCCAGCAGCCAAGTTAGCGGGAGTCATAATGAGCAGTTCTTC.

The chain has TRBV4-3 and TRBJ1-2; unclear D gene. Looked up from germline, CDR1 is LGHNA and CDR2 is YSLEER. V was clipped by 0 bases and J by 4 bases, with 15 bases between them. The CDR3 spans 16 residues. The CDR3 loop reads CASSQEHLRQIYGYTF. The CDR3 bases are TGCGCCAGCAGCCAAGAACACCTTCGTCAGATCTATGGCTACACCTTC.

In its sample, this clone was seen a few times. The V gene is TRBV5-4, the J gene TRBJ2-1; TRBD1 matches at 8 bases. This CDR3 spans 15 amino acids. After removal of 0 bases from V and 4 bases from J, the junction contained 3 bases not matched to a gene. The germline V gene has CDR1 SGHNT and CDR2 YYREEE (reference sequence). The CDR3 spells CASSLEQGGYNEQFF. CDR3 nucleotide sequence: TGTGCCAGCAGCTTGGAACAGGGGGGTTACAATGAGCAGTTCTTC.

The chain employs TRBV29-1 and TRBJ2-7; 8 bases are a match to TRBD2. The V and J ends lost 8 bases and 2 bases, in that order; junction bases with no gene match: 5. Germline assignment: CDR1 SQVTM and CDR2 ANQGSEA. This CDR3 has 12 amino acids. CDR3 sequence (DNA): TGCAGCCTTCGGGAGGGAGCCTACGAGCAGTACTTC. Translation: CSLREGAYEQYF.

The rearrangement joins TRBV14 to TRBJ2-5; a possible D gene is TRBD2 (6 bases). CDR3 size: 16 residues. Germline V CDR1 and CDR2: SGHDN, FVKESK. V was trimmed by 4 bases and J by 2 bases, leaving 17 bases between them. The CDR3 protein is CASSPWGWGRQETQYF. The DNA of the CDR3 is TGTGCCAGCAGCCCGTGGGGCTGGGGGAGGCAAGAGACCCAGTACTTC.

The chain combines TRBV11-3 with TRBJ1-2; a weak D match, TRBD1 (5 bases). Trimming stripped 5 bases from V and 8 bases from J, with 15 bases between. The CDR3 contains 13 residues. The germline CDR1 and CDR2 sequences are SGHNT and YENEEA. The DNA of the CDR3 is TGTGCCAGCAGCCCCACAGCAGGGCGAGGCTACACCTTC. It yields the protein CASSPTAGRGYTF.

Turning to this clone: The junction departs from germline at one end; a sequencing error may be responsible. The chain is built from TRBV7-9 and TRBJ1-4; no reliable D call. This CDR3 spans 16 amino acids. CDR1 is SEHNR, CDR2 FQNEAQ, per germline (reference sequence). The CDR3 loop reads CSSSLGSGIANEKLFF. CDR3 nucleotide sequence: TGTTCCAGCAGCTTAGGTAGCGGGATCGCTAATGAAAAACTGTTTTTT.

DNA for the CDR3: TGTGCCAGCAGCTTCCGCGTGCAATGGGGACAGAGCTATGGCTACACCTTC. Amino acid sequence: CASSFRVQWGQSYGYTF. This chain joins TRBV13 and TRBJ1-2; 7 nucleotides agree with TRBD1. The ends lost 3 bases at V and 4 bases at J; junction bases unmatched: 14. CDR3 length: 17 amino acids. CDR1 and CDR2 from the germline V gene are PRHDT and FYEKMQ (reference sequence).